The clone carrying this T cell receptor beta chain was seen only a few times. Authors' methods: Estimation of nucleated cell counts was performed using reference gene primer amplification. Sequencing was performed with immunoSEQ multiplex PCR; in TCRdb, only in-frame clones are kept and a portion is missing. The DNA gave D and trimming, while V, J and clone size come from that table. The sample yields about 120,000 clones, about 83% seen once. The data are from a study of blood T cell repertoires in COVID-19. Study-wide context: Donors in the United States, Italy and Spain gave samples during acute or convalescent COVID-19. In each case, the material was cDNA or gDNA derived from T cells, B-cell-depleted T cells, or PBMCs.

CDR1 and CDR2 (germline): SGHRS, YFSETQ. This CDR3 comprises 15 residues. V was clipped by 5 bases and J by 1 base, with 15 bases between them. The rearrangement links TRBV5-1 to TRBJ1-1; D is possibly TRBD1 (6 bases). Sequenced material: peripheral blood. This receptor was taken from a woman aged 45 to 65 with acute or convalescent COVID-19. The CDR3 DNA reads as TGCGCCAGCAGGCTCGTACCGGGACAGAACACTGAAGCTTTCTTT. Its protein product is CASRLVPGQNTEAFF. Complete variable domain (other parts from reference TRBV5-1 and TRBJ1-1): KAGVTQTPRYLIKTRGQQVTLSCSPISGHRSVSWYQQTPGQGLQFLFEYFSETQRNKGNFPGRFSGRQFSNSRSEMNVSTLELGDSALYLCASRLVPGQNTEAFFGQGTRLTVV.